This TCR beta chain was recorded in a study of circulating tumor DNA in untreated peripheral T-cell lymphoma. The repertoire was sequenced with immunoSEQ multiplex PCR; TCRdb's copy has only in-frame clones and lacks some. The profile shows 6,000 to 8,000 clones, about 80% of them singletons. The CDR3 consists of 15 residues. The germline gives CDR1 KGHSH, CDR2 LQKENI. V dropped 2 bases and J dropped 4 bases, with 15 bases sitting between them. Sequenced: tumor tissue. V is TRBV18 and J is TRBJ2-7, with a possible D match to TRBD1 (6 bases). This TCR was recovered from a human donor with peripheral T-cell lymphoma. Here the CDR3 DNA reads TGTGCCAGCTCACCAACAGGGAGCCCGGGGTACGAGCAGTACTTC. Its translation: CASSPTGSPGYEQYF. Complete variable domain (other parts from reference TRBV18 and TRBJ2-7): NAGVMQNPRHLVRRRGQEARLRCSPMKGHSHVYWYRQLPEEGLKFMVYLQKENIIDESGMPKERFSAEFPKEGPSILRIQQVVRGDSAAYFCASSPTGSPGYEQYFGPGTRLTVT.